A single sample is the source of the 8 T cell receptor beta chains below, sequenced in a study of STAT5B mutations in CD4+ large granular lymphocyte leukemia. Some clones are missing from TCRdb's copy, which holds only in-frame ones; the method was immunoSEQ multiplex PCR. This sample has roughly 30,000 clones, with around three quarters found just once. The sequenced material came from CD4+ T cells from blood buffy coats. Receptors were obtained from a human donor in good health.

The V call is TRBV6-1, the J call TRBJ2-1; TRBD2 aligns across 8 bases. V shed 6 bases and J 3 bases; nucleotides not matched to a gene: 7. The germline CDR1 and CDR2 sequences are MNHNS and SASEGT. This CDR3 comprises 15 residues. Here the CDR3 DNA reads TGTGCCAGCAGAGATAGCGGGGACCGCTACAATGAGCAGTTCTTC. Protein: CASRDSGDRYNEQFF.

The chain has TRBV10-3 and TRBJ2-5; D is tentatively TRBD1 or TRBD2 (5 bases each). CDR3 length equals 13 residues. The V and J ends lost 6 bases and 2 bases respectively, with 10 bases between them. Germline assignment: CDR1 ENHRY and CDR2 SYGVKD. The CDR3, as DNA: TGTGCCATCAGGGGGGACGTACAAGAGACCCAGTACTTC. This gives the protein CAIRGDVQETQYF.

This chain connects TRBV5-6 to TRBJ1-2; D is undetermined. Per the germline V gene, CDR1 is SGHDT and CDR2 is YYEEEE. Trimming removed 6 bases from V and 4 bases from J, with 10 bases in between. The CDR3 totals 12 residues. CDR3 amino acids: CASTRTLYGYTF. The CDR3 nucleotides are TGTGCCAGCACCCGTACCCTCTATGGCTACACCTTC.

In this sample, this clone turned up a few times. V usage is TRBV12-5 and J usage is TRBJ2-1; no definite D call. Per the germline V gene, CDR1 is LGHNT and CDR2 is FRNRAP. The CDR3 covers 11 residues. The V end lost 6 bases, the J end lost 6 bases, and 6 bases lay between the germline ends. The chain's CDR3 is CASGSGNEQFF. CDR3 DNA: TGTGCTAGTGGATCCGGCAATGAGCAGTTCTTC. Combining the CDR3 with reference TRBV12-5 and TRBJ2-1 gives the whole variable domain DARVTQTPRHKVTEMGQEVTMRCQPILGHNTVFWYRQTMMQGLELLAYFRNRAPLDDSGMPKDRFSAEMPDATLATLKIQPSEPRDSAVYFCASGSGNEQFFGPGTRLTVL.

This clone was recorded once. J is TRBJ1-1 and V is TRBV7-3; unclear D gene. Germline-derived CDR1 and CDR2 are SGHTA and FQGTGA. Trimming pared 5 bases from V and 2 bases from J, leaving 12 bases between. The CDR3 extends over 14 amino acids. The CDR3 DNA sequence: TGTGCCAGCAGCCCCCCCGGCCTTAACACTGAAGCTTTCTTT. Translation: CASSPPGLNTEAFF.

This clone was seen a few times. The chain uses TRBV19 and TRBJ1-1; TRBD1 might be the D (5 bases). The ends were cut back, 4 bases at V and 5 bases at J, with 17 bases in the middle. The germline CDR1 and CDR2 sequences are LNHDA and SQIVND (reference sequence). This CDR3 has 15 residues. CDR3 DNA: TGTGCCAGTAGTACCCCTGGGGGGAAGGATACTGAAGCTTTCTTT. It specifies CASSTPGGKDTEAFF.

The gene calls are TRBV28 and TRBJ1-3; D remains ambiguous. From germline, CDR1 is MDHEN and CDR2 SYDVKM. Trimming shortened V by 3 bases and J by 0 bases, and 12 bases separated the two germline ends. The CDR3 runs 16 residues. This CDR3 reads CASSLATHFSGNTIYF. The CDR3 bases are TGTGCCAGCAGTTTGGCGACACACTTCTCTGGAAACACCATATATTTT.

The chain uses TRBV10-3 and TRBJ1-2; possible D gene TRBD1, 5 bases. Deletions cut 6 bases from V and 8 bases from J, with 22 bases between. This CDR3 has 15 residues. Germline-derived CDR1 and CDR2 are ENHRY and SYGVKD. The CDR3 spells CAISQWGGASGGYTF. CDR3 nucleotides: TGTGCCATCAGCCAGTGGGGCGGTGCTTCCGGGGGCTACACCTTC.